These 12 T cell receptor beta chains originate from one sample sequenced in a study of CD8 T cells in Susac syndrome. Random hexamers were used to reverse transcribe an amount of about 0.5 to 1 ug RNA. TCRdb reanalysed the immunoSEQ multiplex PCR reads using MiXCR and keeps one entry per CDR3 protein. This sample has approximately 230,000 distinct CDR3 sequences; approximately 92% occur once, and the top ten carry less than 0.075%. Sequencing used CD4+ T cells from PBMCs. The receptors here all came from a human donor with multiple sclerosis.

For the CDR3, the DNA is TGCGCCAGCAGTCAGGACTGTTGGGGGGGACAGGGTTCTTCCCACGAGCAGTACGTC. Its translation: CASSQDCWGGQGSSHEQYV. V gene TRBV23-1 combines with J gene TRBJ2-7, with 9 nucleotides matching TRBD1. TRBV23-1 is known as an ORF, though its function is uncertain. The trim removed 3 bases at V and 5 bases at J, leaving 20 bases unmatched. The length of the CDR3 is 19 residues.

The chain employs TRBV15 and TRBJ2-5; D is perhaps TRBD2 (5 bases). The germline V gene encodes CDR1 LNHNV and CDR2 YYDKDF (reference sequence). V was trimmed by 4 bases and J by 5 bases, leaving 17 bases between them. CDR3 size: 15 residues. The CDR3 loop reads CATSTPGVRAETQYF. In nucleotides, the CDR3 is TGTGCCACCAGCACCCCCGGGGTGCGGGCGGAGACCCAGTACTTC.

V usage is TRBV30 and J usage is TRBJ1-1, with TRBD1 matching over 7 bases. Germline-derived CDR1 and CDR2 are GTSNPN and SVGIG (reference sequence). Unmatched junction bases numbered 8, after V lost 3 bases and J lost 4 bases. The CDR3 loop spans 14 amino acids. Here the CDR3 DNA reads TGTGCCTGGAGAACTACAGGGGTGTCCACTGAAGCTTTCTTT. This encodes CAWRTTGVSTEAFF.

In DNA form, the CDR3 reads TGTGCCATCAGCGAACGGGCCGGGGACGAGCAGTACGTC. Translated: CAISERAGDEQYV. The V call is TRBV10-3, the J call TRBJ2-7, with D possibly being TRBD2 (5 bases). Trimming pared 6 bases from V and 5 bases from J, leaving 14 bases between. In germline, CDR1 is ENHRY, CDR2 SYGVKD. This CDR3 comprises 13 residues.

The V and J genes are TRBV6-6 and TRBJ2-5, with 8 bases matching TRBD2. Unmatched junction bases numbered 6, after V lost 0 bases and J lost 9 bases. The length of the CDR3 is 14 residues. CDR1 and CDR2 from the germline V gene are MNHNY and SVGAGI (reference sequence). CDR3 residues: CASSYSTGGLSQYF. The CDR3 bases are TGTGCCAGCAGTTACTCGACGGGAGGGCTGTCCCAGTACTTC.

DNA for the CDR3: TGCAGTGCTAGACCGGGAGGGGAGGTCGAGACCCAGTACTTC. It is translated as CSARPGGEVETQYF. The V call is TRBV20-1, the J call TRBJ2-5; 8 positions agree with TRBD2. CDR1 and CDR2 (germline): DFQATT, SNEGSKA (reference sequence). The junction had 7 bases not matched to a gene; V was cut back by 2 bases and J by 5 bases. The CDR3 loop spans 14 amino acids.

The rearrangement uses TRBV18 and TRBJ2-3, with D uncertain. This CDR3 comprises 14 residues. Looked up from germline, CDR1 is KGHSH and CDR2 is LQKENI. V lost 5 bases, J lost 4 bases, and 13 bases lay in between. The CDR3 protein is CASSADRAPDTQYF. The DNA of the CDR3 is TGTGCCAGCTCAGCGGACCGTGCCCCAGATACGCAGTATTTT. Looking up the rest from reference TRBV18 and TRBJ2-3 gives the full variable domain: NAGVMQNPRHLVRRRGQEARLRCSPMKGHSHVYWYRQLPEEGLKFMVYLQKENIIDESGMPKERFSAEFPKEGPSILRIQQVVRGDSAAYFCASSADRAPDTQYFGPGTRLTVL.

CDR3 sequence reads: CASSQDPGTRSLSGANVLTF. CDR3 DNA: TGCGCCAGCAGTCAGGATCCCGGGACCCGGAGTCTATCTGGGGCCAACGTCCTGACTTTC. V and J are TRBV23-1 and TRBJ2-6; D is tentatively TRBD1 or TRBD2 (5 bases each). TRBV23-1 is assigned to the ORF class and has an uncertain function. The CDR3 loop spans 20 amino acids. The V end was cut by 3 bases, the J end by 1 base, with 22 bases between.

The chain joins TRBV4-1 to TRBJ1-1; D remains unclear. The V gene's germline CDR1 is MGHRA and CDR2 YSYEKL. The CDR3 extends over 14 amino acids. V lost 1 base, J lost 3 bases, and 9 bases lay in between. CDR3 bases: TGCGCCAGCAGCCAAGGGTATCGGTACACTGAAGCTTTCTTT. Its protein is CASSQGYRYTEAFF.

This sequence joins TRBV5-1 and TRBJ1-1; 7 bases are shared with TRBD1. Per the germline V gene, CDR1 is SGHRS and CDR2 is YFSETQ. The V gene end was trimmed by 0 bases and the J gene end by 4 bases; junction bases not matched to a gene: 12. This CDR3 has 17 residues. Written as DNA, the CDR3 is TGCGCCAGCAGCTTGGAGGACCCGGGACAGAAGGGCACTGAAGCTTTCTTT. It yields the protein CASSLEDPGQKGTEAFF.

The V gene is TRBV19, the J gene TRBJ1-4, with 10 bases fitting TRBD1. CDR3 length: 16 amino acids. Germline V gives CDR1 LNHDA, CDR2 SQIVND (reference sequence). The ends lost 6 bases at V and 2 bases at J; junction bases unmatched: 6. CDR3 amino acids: CASRSGQGLTNEKLFF. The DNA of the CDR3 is TGTGCCAGTAGGTCGGGACAGGGGTTGACTAATGAAAAACTGTTTTTT.

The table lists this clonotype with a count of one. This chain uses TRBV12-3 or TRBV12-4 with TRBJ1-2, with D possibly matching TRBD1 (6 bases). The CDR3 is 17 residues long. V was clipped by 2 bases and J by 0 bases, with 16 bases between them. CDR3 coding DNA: TGTGCCAGCAGTTTAAGGGGGTTAGGGCCCGCTAACTATGGCTACACCTTC. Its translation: CASSLRGLGPANYGYTF.